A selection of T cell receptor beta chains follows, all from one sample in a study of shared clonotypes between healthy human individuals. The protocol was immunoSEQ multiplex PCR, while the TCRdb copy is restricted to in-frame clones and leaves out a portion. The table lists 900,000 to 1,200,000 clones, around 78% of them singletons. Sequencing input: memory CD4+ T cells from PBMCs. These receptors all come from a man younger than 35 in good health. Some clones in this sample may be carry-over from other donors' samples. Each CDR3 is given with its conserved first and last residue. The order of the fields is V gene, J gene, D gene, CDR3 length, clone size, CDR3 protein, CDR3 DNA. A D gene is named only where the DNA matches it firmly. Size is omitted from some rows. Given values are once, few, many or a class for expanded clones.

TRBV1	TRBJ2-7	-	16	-	CTSSHPSSGRAYEQYF	TGCACCAGCAGCCACCCCTCTAGCGGGAGGGCCTACGAGCAGTACTTC
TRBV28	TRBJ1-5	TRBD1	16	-	CASSSPGTELNQPQHF	TGTGCCAGCAGCTCCCCCGGGACAGAACTCAATCAGCCCCAGCATTTT
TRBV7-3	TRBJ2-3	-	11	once	CASSIGDTQYF	TGTGCCAGCAGCATTGGGGATACGCAGTATTTT
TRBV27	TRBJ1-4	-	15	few	CASSLFGAANEKLFF	TGTGCCAGCAGTTTATTCGGGGCGGCAAATGAAAAACTGTTTTTT
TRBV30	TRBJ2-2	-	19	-	CAWSPPRRAAEWSAGELFF	TGTGCCTGGAGTCCCCCCCGCCGCGCGGCCGAATGGAGCGCCGGGGAGCTGTTTTTT
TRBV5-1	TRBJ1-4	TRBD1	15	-	CASSRDQGASEKLFF	TGCGCCAGCAGCCGAGATCAGGGGGCCAGTGAAAAACTGTTTTTT
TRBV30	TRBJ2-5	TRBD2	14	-	CAWTRTSAQETQYF	TGTGCCTGGACGAGGACTAGCGCCCAAGAGACCCAGTACTTC
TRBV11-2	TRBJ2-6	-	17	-	CASSAIGRAYGANVLTF	TGTGCCAGCAGCGCCATCGGGCGCGCATATGGGGCCAACGTCCTGACTTTC
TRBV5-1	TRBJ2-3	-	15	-	CASSLVVTSGDTQYF	TGCGCCAGCAGCTTGGTGGTCACGAGTGGAGATACGCAGTATTTT
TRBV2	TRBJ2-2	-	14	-	CASTRGWNTGELFF	TGTGCCAGCACCAGAGGGTGGAACACCGGGGAGCTGTTTTTT
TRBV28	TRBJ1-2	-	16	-	CASSLTAGAQDYGYTF	TGTGCCAGCAGTTTAACGGCAGGGGCGCAGGACTATGGCTACACCTTC
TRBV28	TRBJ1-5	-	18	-	CASSFLILRGSGNQPQHF	TGTGCCAGCAGTTTTCTCATACTCCGGGGTAGTGGCAATCAGCCCCAGCATTTT
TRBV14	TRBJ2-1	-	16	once	CASSQAAGTNYNEQFF	TGTGCCAGCAGCCAGGCAGCAGGGACGAACTACAATGAGCAGTTCTTC
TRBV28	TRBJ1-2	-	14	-	CASSRTGRGLGYTF	TGTGCCAGCAGCCGGACCGGGCGAGGTCTTGGCTACACCTTC
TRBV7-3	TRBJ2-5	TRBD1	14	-	CASSPRQGTETQYF	TGTGCCAGCAGCCCCCGACAGGGTACGGAGACCCAGTACTTC
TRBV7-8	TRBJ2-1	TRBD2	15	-	CASSFIGLAHNEQFF	TGTGCCAGCAGCTTCATTGGACTAGCGCACAATGAGCAGTTCTTC
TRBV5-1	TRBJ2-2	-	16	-	CASPPVAGSHTGELFF	TGCGCCAGCCCCCCAGTCGCCGGGTCCCACACCGGGGAGCTGTTTTTT
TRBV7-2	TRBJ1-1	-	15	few	CASSERQVLNTEAFF	TGTGCCAGCAGCGAACGACAGGTATTGAACACTGAAGCTTTCTTT
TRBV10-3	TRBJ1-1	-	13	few	CAISGPGGSTAFF	TGTGCCATCAGTGGCCCGGGGGGCAGCACGGCTTTCTTT
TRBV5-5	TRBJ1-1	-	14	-	CASSLEGANTEAFF	TGTGCCAGCAGCTTGGAGGGAGCGAACACTGAAGCTTTCTTT
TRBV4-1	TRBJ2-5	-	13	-	CASSQVYQETQYF	TGCGCCAGCAGCCAAGTTTACCAAGAGACCCAGTACTTC
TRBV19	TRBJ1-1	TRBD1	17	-	CASRASSGQGPNTEAFF	TGTGCCAGTAGGGCGAGCTCGGGACAGGGCCCGAACACTGAAGCTTTCTTT
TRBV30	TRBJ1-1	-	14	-	CAQHTGSLTSEAFF	TGTGCCCAACATACAGGCTCCTTGACTTCTGAAGCTTTCTTT
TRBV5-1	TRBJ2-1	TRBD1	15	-	CASMLTGGAYNEQFF	TGCGCCAGCATGCTCACAGGGGGCGCGTACAATGAGCAGTTCTTC
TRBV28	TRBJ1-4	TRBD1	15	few	CASSQQGEDNEKLFF	TGTGCCAGCAGCCAACAGGGGGAGGATAATGAAAAACTGTTTTTT
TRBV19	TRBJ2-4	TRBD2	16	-	CASRDSGRTAKNIQYF	TGTGCCAGTAGAGACAGCGGGAGGACGGCCAAAAACATTCAGTACTTC
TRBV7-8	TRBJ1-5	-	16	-	CASSLARLALNQPQHF	TGTGCCAGCAGCTTAGCGCGGCTGGCCCTCAATCAGCCCCAGCATTTT
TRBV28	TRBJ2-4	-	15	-	CASSPGVGTKNIQYF	TGTGCCAGCAGCCCAGGGGTTGGGACCAAAAACATTCAGTACTTC
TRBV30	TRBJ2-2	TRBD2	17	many	CASNPTSGMVRTGELFF	TGTGCCTCAAACCCGACTAGCGGGATGGTTCGCACCGGGGAGCTGTTTTTT
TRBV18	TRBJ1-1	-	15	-	CASSPIPAKNTEAFF	TGTGCCAGCTCACCCATTCCCGCCAAGAACACTGAAGCTTTCTTT
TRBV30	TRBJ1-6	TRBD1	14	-	CAWSLGQGGSPLHF	TGTGCCTGGAGTTTGGGACAGGGTGGTTCACCCCTCCACTTT
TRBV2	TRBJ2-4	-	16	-	CASSELGGEAKNIQYF	TGTGCCAGCAGTGAACTGGGAGGAGAAGCCAAAAACATTCAGTACTTC
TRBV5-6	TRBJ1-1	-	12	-	CASSLMGAEAFF	TGTGCCAGCAGCTTAATGGGGGCTGAAGCTTTCTTT
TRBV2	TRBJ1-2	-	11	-	CASSPSRGYTF	TGTGCCAGCAGTCCCAGTCGGGGCTACACCTTC
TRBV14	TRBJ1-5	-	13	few	CASSQTGNQPQHF	TGTGCCAGCAGCCAAACAGGGAATCAGCCCCAGCATTTT
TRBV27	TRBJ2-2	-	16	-	CASRALGTTNTGELFF	TGTGCCAGCAGGGCGCTGGGGACAACGAACACCGGGGAGCTGTTTTTT
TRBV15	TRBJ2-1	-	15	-	CATSRDWTPGNEQFF	TGTGCCACCAGCAGAGACTGGACCCCCGGGAATGAGCAGTTCTTC
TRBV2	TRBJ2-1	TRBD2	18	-	CASSVERSSGRDRNEQFF	TGTGCCAGCAGTGTGGAGAGATCTAGCGGGAGGGATCGCAATGAGCAGTTCTTC
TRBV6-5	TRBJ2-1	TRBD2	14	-	CASGTSGRVDEQFF	TGTGCCAGCGGCACTAGCGGGAGGGTGGATGAGCAGTTCTTC
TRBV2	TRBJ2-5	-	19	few	CASSLGGAGAHPLRETQYF	TGTGCCAGCAGCCTTGGGGGCGCGGGCGCCCATCCACTGAGAGAGACCCAGTACTTC
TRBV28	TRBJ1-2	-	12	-	CASTTKGLGYTF	TGTGCCAGCACCACAAAGGGGCTTGGCTACACCTTC
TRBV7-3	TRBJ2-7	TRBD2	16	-	CASSFSSGRGGGEQYF	TGTGCCAGCAGCTTCTCTAGCGGGAGGGGTGGAGGCGAGCAGTACTTC
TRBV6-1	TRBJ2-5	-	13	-	CASSRDPSETQYF	TGTGCCAGCAGCCGGGACCCCTCGGAGACCCAGTACTTC
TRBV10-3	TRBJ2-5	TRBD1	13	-	CAIGTGGVETQYF	TGTGCCATCGGGACAGGGGGTGTCGAGACCCAGTACTTC
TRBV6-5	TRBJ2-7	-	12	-	CASSYSGGEQYF	TGTGCCAGCAGTTACTCGGGCGGCGAGCAGTACTTC
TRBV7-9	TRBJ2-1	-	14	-	CASSLGTPASEQFF	TGTGCCAGCAGCTTAGGCACCCCGGCTAGTGAGCAGTTCTTC
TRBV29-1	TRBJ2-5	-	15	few	CSVGREASSRGTQYF	TGCAGCGTTGGGCGGGAAGCTTCCTCCCGGGGGACCCAGTACTTC
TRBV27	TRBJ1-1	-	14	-	CASSFVDGNTEAFF	TGTGCCAGCAGTTTCGTAGACGGGAACACTGAAGCTTTCTTT
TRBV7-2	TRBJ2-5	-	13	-	CASSSGRELQQYF	TGTGCCAGCAGCTCCGGCAGGGAGCTACAGCAGTACTTC